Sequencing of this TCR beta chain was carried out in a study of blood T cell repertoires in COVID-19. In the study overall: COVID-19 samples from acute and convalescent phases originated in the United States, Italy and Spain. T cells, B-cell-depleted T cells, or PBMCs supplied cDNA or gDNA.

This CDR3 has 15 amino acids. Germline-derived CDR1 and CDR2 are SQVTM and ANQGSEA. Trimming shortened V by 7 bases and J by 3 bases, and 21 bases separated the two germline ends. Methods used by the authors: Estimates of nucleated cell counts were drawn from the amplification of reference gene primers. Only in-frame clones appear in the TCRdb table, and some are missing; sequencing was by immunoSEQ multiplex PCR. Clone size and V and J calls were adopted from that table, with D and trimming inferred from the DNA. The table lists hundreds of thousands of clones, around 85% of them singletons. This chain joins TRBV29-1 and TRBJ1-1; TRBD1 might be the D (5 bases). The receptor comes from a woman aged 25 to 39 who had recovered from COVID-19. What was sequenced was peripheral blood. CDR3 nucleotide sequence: TGCAGCGCAATCGGTGCGGGGCTCTCACACACTGAAGCTTTCTTT. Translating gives CSAIGAGLSHTEAFF.